This TCR beta chain is from a study of blood T cell repertoires in COVID-19. Across the whole study: Samples representing acute and convalescent COVID-19 were sourced from the United States, Italy and Spain.

V was trimmed by 5 bases and J by 0 bases, leaving 11 bases between them. CDR1 is SGHTA, CDR2 FQGTGA, per germline. There are 15 residues in the CDR3. Participant ages covered about 18 to 89 years across 25 or so US areas. Self-reported history from a screening survey and questionnaire set each donor's cohort. Cohort 3 donors were reported recovered after two negative PCRs, clearance, or symptom resolution. TCRdb's copy holds only in-frame clones and misses some; the assay was immunoSEQ multiplex PCR. The repertoire has 230,000 or so clones, roughly 84% of them found once; the top ten carry roughly 3.1%.

The clonotype was recovered from a man in his forties or fifties who had recovered from COVID-19. The chain uses TRBV7-3 and TRBJ2-1; D not certain. Material: PBMCs or T cells enriched from blood (not recorded which). Here the CDR3 DNA reads TGTGCCAGCAGCCTGATAGCCAGCTCCTACAATGAGCAGTTCTTC. Protein: CASSLIASSYNEQFF.